The 22 T cell receptor beta chains listed next were all sequenced from one sample in a study of spatial heterogeneity in lung cancer. Broader study findings: Counts that tracked tumor mutation counts were those of expanded intratumoral alpha and beta TCRs.

Described time point: sample taken at primary tumor resection. These TCRs are of unknown antigen specificity. Using its own MiXCR run on the 5' RACE reads, TCRdb lists one record per CDR3 protein. The sample shows several hundred distinct CDR3 sequences, around 14% of them seen only once. Sequences were derived from lung tumor tissue, sampled at surgery. These receptors were collected from a male donor with early-stage non-small cell lung cancer.

This clonotype is labeled as large (0.1 to 1%). The V gene is TRBV18, the J gene TRBJ2-7; D unclear. Germline V lookup: CDR1 KGHSH, CDR2 LQKENI. V gave up 1 base and J gave up 6 bases, with 7 bases separating them. The CDR3 loop spans 12 amino acids. The CDR3 here is CASSPLTSEQYF. CDR3 in DNA: TGTGCCAGCTCACCACTAACTTCCGAGCAGTACTTC.

This clonotype is categorized as large. The rearrangement links TRBV11-2 to TRBJ2-5; D is uncertain. CDR1 and CDR2 (germline): SGHAT, FQNNGV. The CDR3 runs 13 residues. Trimming cost V 5 bases and J 5 bases, with 12 bases left between them. CDR3: CASSHGRGETQYF. CDR3 nucleotide sequence: TGTGCCAGCAGCCACGGACGAGGCGAGACCCAGTACTTC.

The chain recombines TRBV6-2 or TRBV6-3 with TRBJ2-3; 11 nucleotides match TRBD2. This CDR3 has 16 amino acids. CDR1 MNHEY and CDR2 SVGEGT come from the germline V gene. V shed 4 bases and J 5 bases; nucleotides not matched to a gene: 8. The CDR3 protein is CASSSQLAGVRDTQYF. The CDR3 DNA is TGTGCCAGCAGTTCCCAACTAGCGGGAGTCAGAGATACGCAGTATTTT.

By share, this clonotype ranks as large. The J gene is TRBJ2-3, the V gene TRBV7-9; the D is unclear. The V end lost 4 bases, the J end lost 4 bases, and 12 bases lay between the germline ends. The CDR3 totals 14 residues. Germline loops: CDR1 SEHNR, CDR2 FQNEAQ (reference sequence). As DNA, the CDR3 is TGTGCCAGCAGCTCAATGTTAACTCCAGATACGCAGTATTTT. Residues: CASSSMLTPDTQYF. Combining the CDR3 with reference TRBV7-9 and TRBJ2-3 gives the whole variable domain DTGVSQNPRHKITKRGQNVTFRCDPISEHNRLYWYRQTLGQGPEFLTYFQNEAQLEKSRLLSDRFSAERPKGSFSTLEIQRTEQGDSAMYLCASSSMLTPDTQYFGPGTRLTVL.

This clonotype counts as large. The V gene is TRBV6-6, the J gene TRBJ1-1; D ambiguous. Trimming shortened V by 2 bases and J by 4 bases, and 11 bases separated the two germline ends. CDR3 length: 14 residues. Germline CDR1 reads MNHNY; CDR2 reads SVGAGI (reference sequence). The CDR3 sequence: CASSYERGVTEAFF. The DNA of the CDR3 is TGTGCCAGCAGTTACGAACGAGGCGTCACTGAAGCTTTCTTT.

The V call is TRBV10-2, the J call TRBJ2-2; TRBD1 might be the D (7 bases). In germline, CDR1 is WSHSY, CDR2 SAAADI. This CDR3 is built from 13 residues. V was trimmed by 8 bases and J by 4 bases, leaving 11 bases between them. DNA of the CDR3: TGCGCCAGCCGTCAGGGGGGCACCGGGGAGCTGTTTTTT. Protein sequence: CASRQGGTGELFF.

This clonotype was counted between two and nine times. The rearrangement joins TRBV29-1 to TRBJ2-1, with D maybe TRBD2 (5 bases). Germline assignment: CDR1 SQVTM and CDR2 ANQGSEA. Deletions cut 7 bases from V and 13 bases from J, with 26 bases between. This CDR3 is 14 amino acids long. The DNA for the CDR3 is TGCAGCGCAAGAGGGCTCTCGCTCAGCATAGCCCAGTTCTTC. Its protein is CSARGLSLSIAQFF.

By share, this clonotype ranks as large. V usage is TRBV10-3 and J usage is TRBJ2-2; TRBD1 matches at 10 bases. The J segment lost 1 base and the V segment lost 3 bases, leaving 2 bases of the junction unmatched. The germline CDR1 and CDR2 sequences are ENHRY and SYGVKD. The CDR3 has 16 amino acids. The CDR3 DNA sequence: TGTGCCATCAGTGAAGGACAGGGGGAGAACACCGGGGAGCTGTTTTTT. This encodes CAISEGQGENTGELFF.

The J gene is TRBJ2-3, the V gene TRBV11-2, with TRBD1 matching 8 bases. The CDR3 covers 15 residues. V gave up 6 bases and J gave up 1 base; unmatched junction bases: 6. Germline V gene sequence: CDR1 SGHAT, CDR2 FQNNGV. In DNA form, the CDR3 reads TGTGCCAGCAGACTAAAGGACAGGGGCACAGATACGCAGTATTTT. Protein product: CASRLKDRGTDTQYF.

V gene TRBV20-1 combines with J gene TRBJ2-1; TRBD2 matches 12 bases. The V gene end was trimmed by 5 bases and the J gene end by 7 bases; junction bases not matched to a gene: 6. The CDR3 spans 14 residues. CDR1 is DFQATT and CDR2 is SNEGSKA in the germline V gene (reference sequence). CDR3 sequence (DNA): TGCAGTGCTTCGACTAGCGGGAGACTAAATGAGCAGTTCTTC. Translated: CSASTSGRLNEQFF.

This rearrangement joins TRBV19 to TRBJ1-4; D gene unclear. The CDR3 runs 15 residues. The germline V gene has CDR1 LNHDA and CDR2 SQIVND (reference sequence). The V gene lost 5 bases and the J gene lost 6 bases, with 16 bases spanning the gap. The CDR3 DNA sequence: TGTGCCAGTAGTTTAACCGGACGACCCTATGAAAAACTGTTTTTT. This gives the protein CASSLTGRPYEKLFF.

In this sample, this clonotype is large. The V and J genes are TRBV7-9 and TRBJ2-3, with D perhaps matching TRBD2 (6 bases). Germline assignment: CDR1 SEHNR and CDR2 FQNEAQ (reference sequence). This CDR3 has 15 amino acids. Deletions cut 3 bases from V and 0 bases from J, with 10 bases between. CDR3 amino acids: CASSFRGTSTDTQYF. Here the CDR3 DNA reads TGTGCCAGCAGCTTTCGCGGGACTAGCACAGATACGCAGTATTTT. The variable domain in full, with the rest retrieved from reference TRBV7-9 and TRBJ2-3, is DTGVSQNPRHKITKRGQNVTFRCDPISEHNRLYWYRQTLGQGPEFLTYFQNEAQLEKSRLLSDRFSAERPKGSFSTLEIQRTEQGDSAMYLCASSFRGTSTDTQYFGPGTRLTVL.

This clonotype is large in the sample. This chain uses TRBV29-1 with TRBJ2-1; D gene unclear. This CDR3 has 12 residues. Germline lookup yields CDR1 SQVTM and CDR2 ANQGSEA. V dropped 4 bases and J dropped 6 bases, with 10 bases sitting between them. CDR3 sequence reads: CSVAERTNEQFF. The CDR3 nucleotides read TGCAGCGTTGCTGAGAGAACCAATGAGCAGTTCTTC.

The J gene is TRBJ2-1, the V gene TRBV5-4; 8 nucleotides align to TRBD2. Germline assignment: CDR1 SGHNT and CDR2 YYREEE (reference sequence). The CDR3 has 16 residues. The V and J ends lost 2 bases and 2 bases, in that order; junction bases with no gene match: 6. As DNA, the CDR3 is TGTGCCAGCAGCTTCTTAGCGGGAAAGCCCTACAATGAGCAGTTCTTC. This encodes CASSFLAGKPYNEQFF.

The gene calls are TRBV10-3 and TRBJ1-1, with D possibly matching TRBD1 (6 bases). The germline V gene has CDR1 ENHRY and CDR2 SYGVKD. V was shortened by 2 bases and J by 11 bases, with 15 bases between the two germline ends. The CDR3 has 13 amino acids. The CDR3 nucleotides read TGTGCCATCAGTGAGGAGAGGACAGCCGCGGCTTTCTTT. It encodes CAISEERTAAAFF.

This clonotype came up a few times. V and J are TRBV18 and TRBJ2-2, with a tentative D call TRBD1 (6 bases). From germline, CDR1 is KGHSH and CDR2 LQKENI. This CDR3 spans 15 amino acids. V dropped 2 bases and J dropped 4 bases, with 11 bases sitting between them. The CDR3 nucleotides read TGTGCCAGCTCACCATGGGACAAATTCACCGGGGAGCTGTTTTTT. This codes for CASSPWDKFTGELFF. Full variable domain (rest looked up from reference TRBV18 and TRBJ2-2): NAGVMQNPRHLVRRRGQEARLRCSPMKGHSHVYWYRQLPEEGLKFMVYLQKENIIDESGMPKERFSAEFPKEGPSILRIQQVVRGDSAAYFCASSPWDKFTGELFFGEGSRLTVL.

Within the sample, this clonotype is large. V gene TRBV11-2 combines with J gene TRBJ1-6; no clear D. Germline values: CDR1 SGHAT, CDR2 FQNNGV. Trimming removed 1 base at V and 7 bases at J, with 11 bases between. The CDR3 loop spans 15 amino acids. This CDR3 is CASSLGGRVNSPLHF. The CDR3 DNA follows: TGTGCCAGCAGCTTAGGTGGGCGGGTGAATTCACCCCTCCACTTT.

The chain uses TRBV4-1 and TRBJ2-5; D is tentatively TRBD1 or TRBD2 (5 bases each). Trimming stripped 8 bases from V and 7 bases from J, with 17 bases between. The CDR3 is 13 amino acids. The germline V gene encodes CDR1 MGHRA and CDR2 YSYEKL. CDR3 amino acids: CASRGAAVRTQYF. In DNA, the CDR3 is TGCGCCAGCCGAGGGGCCGCAGTGAGGACCCAGTACTTC.

Within the sample, this clonotype is large. CDR3 residues: CASSGRGTGGGTEAFF. CDR3 DNA sequence: TGTGCCAGCAGCGGGCGTGGGACAGGGGGCGGCACTGAAGCTTTCTTT. V gene TRBV7-2 combines with J gene TRBJ1-1, with 12 bases aligning to TRBD1. The germline CDR1 and CDR2 sequences are SGHTA and FQGNSA. After removal of 5 bases from V and 4 bases from J, the junction contained 8 bases not matched to a gene. The CDR3 runs to 16 residues.

The CDR3: CSVGDRLNSPLHF. In DNA, the CDR3 is TGCAGCGTTGGGGACAGGCTCAACTCACCCCTCCACTTT. The gene calls are TRBV29-1 and TRBJ1-6, with 8 bases matching TRBD1. This CDR3 spans 13 amino acids. After removal of 4 bases from V and 10 bases from J, the junction contained 6 bases not matched to a gene. Per the germline V gene, CDR1 is SQVTM and CDR2 is ANQGSEA.

By share, this clonotype counts as medium-sized. The chain joins TRBV28 to TRBJ2-1, with a tentative D call TRBD2 (6 bases). The CDR3 has 16 amino acids. V shed 1 base and J shed 5 bases, with 15 bases lying between them. From germline, CDR1 is MDHEN and CDR2 SYDVKM. In DNA form, the CDR3 reads TGTGCCAGCAGTTTATTGCGGGGAGGTGGACACAATGAGCAGTTCTTC. This sequence encodes CASSLLRGGGHNEQFF.

This clonotype was picked up a small number of times. The chain uses TRBV5-6 and TRBJ2-5; perhaps TRBD1 as D (6 bases). Germline CDR1 is SGHDT and CDR2 is YYEEEE. The CDR3 covers 15 residues. V was shortened by 4 bases and J by 6 bases, with 19 bases between the two germline ends. The CDR3 protein is CASSPGDGISKTQYF. CDR3 sequence (DNA): TGTGCCAGCAGCCCAGGGGACGGTATTTCTAAGACCCAGTACTTC. The complete variable domain, with remaining parts taken from reference TRBV5-6 and TRBJ2-5, reads DAGVTQSPTHLIKTRGQQVTLRCSPKSGHDTVSWYQQALGQGPQFIFQYYEEEERQRGNFPDRFSGHQFPNYSSELNVNALLLGDSALYLCASSPGDGISKTQYFGPGTRLLVL.